The next 9 T cell receptor beta chains were all read from a single sample in a study of preoperative IRX-2 immunotherapy in early breast cancer. Treatment in this sample: preoperative locoregional IRX-2 cytokine immunotherapy. Some clones are missing from TCRdb's copy, which holds only in-frame ones; the method was immunoSEQ multiplex PCR. The data show over 60,000 clones, roughly 95% seen once. This sample was taken from a patient treated with IRX-2 immunotherapy. These receptors were obtained from a human donor with breast cancer.

The rearrangement joins TRBV11-2 to TRBJ2-7, with D possibly TRBD1 on 5 matching bases. Germline loops: CDR1 SGHAT, CDR2 FQNNGV. V shed 5 bases and J shed 4 bases, with 12 bases lying between them. The CDR3 length is 13 residues. This CDR3 is CASSPNQGYEQYF. DNA of the CDR3: TGTGCCAGCAGCCCAAATCAGGGTTACGAGCAGTACTTC.

In nucleotides, the CDR3 is TGCGCCAGCAGCCCCGGACTGACTAGTAGCGAGCAGTACTTC. Its translation is CASSPGLTSSEQYF. The chain combines TRBV4-1 with TRBJ2-7, with D possibly TRBD2 on 6 matching bases. The CDR3 totals 14 residues. V was trimmed by 4 bases and J by 6 bases, leaving 16 bases between them. CDR1 and CDR2 from the germline V gene are MGHRA and YSYEKL.

This chain joins TRBV23-1 and TRBJ1-4, with D maybe TRBD1 (6 bases). TRBV23-1 is assigned to the ORF class and has an uncertain function. This CDR3 is built from 15 residues. Trimming shortened V by 4 bases and J by 7 bases, and 16 bases separated the two germline ends. In DNA, the CDR3 is TGCGCCAGCAGTCGCCCGACAGGTGCCCTTGAAAAACTGTTTTTT. This gives the protein CASSRPTGALEKLFF.

The J gene is TRBJ2-4, the V gene TRBV19; TRBD2 aligns across 8 bases. V lost 3 bases, J lost 6 bases, and 4 bases stayed unmatched. Germline V gene sequence: CDR1 LNHDA, CDR2 SQIVND (reference sequence). This CDR3 has 14 amino acids. Here the CDR3 reads CASSITGLGNIQYF. CDR3 nucleotide sequence: TGTGCCAGTAGTATCACGGGACTAGGAAACATTCAGTACTTC.

This clone was seen once. J is TRBJ2-5 and V is TRBV7-9; TRBD1 aligns across 12 bases. The tail of the sequence fits TRBJ2-7 better, so the J call may be wrong. The CDR3 sequence is 16 residues long. CDR1 is SEHNR and CDR2 is FQNEAQ in the germline V gene (reference sequence). The CDR3 DNA reads TGTGCCAGCAGCTTTGGGACAGGGGGCAGGCGGGACGAGCAGTACTTC. Its translation: CASSFGTGGRRDEQYF.

The chain joins TRBV6-1 to TRBJ2-7; a weak D match, TRBD1 (5 bases). The CDR3 spans 15 residues. Germline CDR1 is MNHNS and CDR2 is SASEGT. V dropped 5 bases and J dropped 0 bases, with 14 bases sitting between them. Here the CDR3 reads CASSPPRQSSYEQYF. The CDR3 DNA follows: TGTGCCAGCAGTCCCCCTCGACAGAGCTCCTACGAGCAGTACTTC.

The V gene is TRBV29-1, the J gene TRBJ2-7; D is unclear. Germline V gene data show CDR1 as SQVTM and CDR2 as ANQGSEA. The ends were cut back, 4 bases at V and 2 bases at J, with 6 bases in the middle. This CDR3 contains 11 residues. CDR3 protein: CSVVVTYEQYF. DNA of the CDR3: TGCAGCGTTGTTGTGACCTACGAGCAGTACTTC.

This CDR3 is CASSCIKCEAFF. The CDR3 DNA sequence: TGTGCCAGCAGCTGTATTAAGTGTGAAGCTTTCTTT. The chain couples TRBV5-4 to TRBJ1-1; no clear D. V lost 3 bases and J 7 bases, leaving 10 bases between the germline ends. The CDR3 contains 12 residues. The germline CDR1 and CDR2 sequences are SGHNT and YYREEE (reference sequence).

The genes are TRBV7-2 and TRBJ2-1; D might be TRBD2 (7 bases). Looked up from germline, CDR1 is SGHTA and CDR2 is FQGNSA. The CDR3 consists of 14 residues. The ends were cut back, 3 bases at V and 2 bases at J, with 8 bases in the middle. The chain's CDR3 is CASSLGGPYNEQFF. DNA of the CDR3: TGTGCCAGCAGCTTGGGGGGGCCCTACAATGAGCAGTTCTTC.